The source of this T cell receptor beta chain is a study of tumor T cells in aggressive B-cell lymphoma. The V and J ends lost 5 bases and 5 bases respectively, with 10 bases between them. Looked up from germline, CDR1 is SGHNT and CDR2 is YYREEE (reference sequence). There are 13 residues in the CDR3. Measured with immunoSEQ multiplex PCR; TCRdb has only the in-frame clones, and not every one. Counted here are under 2,500 clones, about 85% occurring once; the ten biggest clones make up around 2.9%. The sequenced material came from tumor tissue. This TCR derives from an adult with diffuse large B cell lymphoma. The rearrangement links TRBV5-4 to TRBJ2-2; tentatively, D is TRBD1 (6 bases). The CDR3 sequence: CASSLDRTGELFF. CDR3 in DNA: TGTGCCAGCAGTCTAGACAGGACCGGGGAGCTGTTTTTT.